The rows below give T cell receptor beta chains drawn from one sample of a study of T-cell reconstitution after alpha-beta-depleted transplantation in children. Each CDR3 protein is one row after TCRdb ran MiXCR on the PCR reads. The table shows about 640,000 distinct CDR3 sequences, with approximately 16% occurring only once. The source was PBMCs from the stem cell graft donor, collected from the stem cell graft. The receptors were sampled from a human donor who donated a stem cell graft to a child with acute myeloid leukemia. The CDR3 runs from the conserved cysteine through the conserved F or W. D genes are given only for firm matches. Only part of the rows carry a size: once, few, many, or a class if the clone is expanded.

CDR3: CASSDTDEKLFF; DNA: TGTGCCAGCAGTGACACGGATGAAAAACTGTTTTTT; D: NA; V: TRBV25-1; J: TRBJ1-4; size: NA
CDR3: CASRRYLTSTYNEQFF; DNA: TGTGCCAGCAGACGGTATCTTACTTCCACCTACAATGAGCAGTTCTTC; D: NA; V: TRBV5-6; J: TRBJ2-1; size: many
CDR3: CASSPTGSSQGSEQFF; DNA: TGTGCCAGCAGCCCGACCGGGTCCTCGCAAGGGTCCGAGCAGTTCTTC; D: NA; V: TRBV9; J: TRBJ2-1; size: NA
CDR3: CASSPREWDGYTF; DNA: TGCGCCAGCAGCCCCAGGGAGTGGGATGGCTACACCTTC; D: NA; V: TRBV4-3; J: TRBJ1-2; size: many
CDR3: CASSSSPLGTDTQYF; DNA: TGTGCCAGCAGCTCCTCGCCCTTGGGTACAGATACGCAGTATTTT; D: NA; V: TRBV7-3; J: TRBJ2-3; size: NA
CDR3: CASSPPGRITDTQYF; DNA: TGTGCCAGCAGCCCCCCGGGACGGATCACAGATACGCAGTATTTT; D: NA; V: TRBV7-9; J: TRBJ2-3; size: many
CDR3: CSAEAWDRDNNEQFF; DNA: TGCAGTGCTGAGGCCTGGGACAGGGATAACAATGAGCAGTTCTTC; D: TRBD1; V: TRBV20-1; J: TRBJ2-1; size: many
CDR3: CASSLGGRRPYEQYF; DNA: TGTGCCAGCAGTTTGGGGGGGCGGCGCCCCTACGAGCAGTACTTC; D: NA; V: TRBV12-3/TRBV12-4; J: TRBJ2-7; size: few
CDR3: CSARAPSGGNTIYF; DNA: TGCAGTGCTAGAGCTCCTTCGGGAGGAAACACCATATATTTT; D: NA; V: TRBV20-1; J: TRBJ1-3; size: NA
CDR3: CASSLGKQAARETQYF; DNA: TGTGCCAGCAGTTTAGGAAAACAGGCCGCGCGAGAGACCCAGTACTTC; D: NA; V: TRBV12-3/TRBV12-4; J: TRBJ2-5; size: few
CDR3: CASSLASPGPQHF; DNA: TGTGCCAGCAGCTTAGCTAGTCCCGGGCCCCAGCATTTT; D: NA; V: TRBV7-8; J: TRBJ1-5; size: NA
CDR3: CASSSQENTDTQYF; DNA: TGTGCCAGCAGCTCACAGGAGAACACAGATACGCAGTATTTT; D: NA; V: TRBV5-5; J: TRBJ2-3; size: few
CDR3: CASSPEGYTQYF; DNA: TGTGCCAGCAGCCCGGAGGGTTATACGCAGTATTTT; D: NA; V: TRBV7-2; J: TRBJ2-3; size: NA
CDR3: CASSSPLTSGGETQYF; DNA: TGTGCCAGCAGTTCCCCTTTGACTAGCGGGGGAGAGACCCAGTACTTC; D: TRBD2; V: TRBV12-3/TRBV12-4; J: TRBJ2-5; size: few
CDR3: CASSRIGERNTEAFF; DNA: TGCGCCAGCAGCCGGATCGGGGAGAGGAACACTGAAGCTTTCTTT; D: NA; V: TRBV4-3; J: TRBJ1-1; size: NA
CDR3: CASSLGAATNEKLFF; DNA: TGTGCCAGCAGCTTGGGGGCAGCAACTAATGAAAAACTGTTTTTT; D: NA; V: TRBV7-2; J: TRBJ1-4; size: NA
CDR3: CASSYSRATGTANYGYTF; DNA: TGTGCCAGCAGTTACTCGAGGGCCACAGGAACAGCTAACTATGGCTACACCTTC; D: NA; V: TRBV6-5; J: TRBJ1-2; size: many
CDR3: CASRKGGHATDTQYF; DNA: TGTGCCAGCAGAAAAGGGGGGCATGCGACAGATACGCAGTATTTT; D: NA; V: TRBV7-2; J: TRBJ2-3; size: NA
CDR3: CASRSGTGIADTQYF; DNA: TGTGCCAGCAGATCCGGGACAGGGATAGCAGATACGCAGTATTTT; D: TRBD1; V: TRBV7-8; J: TRBJ2-3; size: few
CDR3: CASSPGVASPSDTQYF; DNA: TGTGCCAGCAGCCCAGGAGTAGCGAGCCCCTCGGATACGCAGTATTTT; D: NA; V: TRBV5-5; J: TRBJ2-3; size: many